Below, 21 T cell receptor beta chains from the same sample are listed, as sequenced in a study of blood T cell repertoires in COVID-19 (dated by TCRdb to the early 2020s). The library was made by the immunoSEQ multiplex PCR assay. This is the immuneACCESS table as TCRdb keeps it, with only in-frame sequences that have V and J called. A part of the clones is gone; compared with another copy, unresolved V genes explain less than half, and the rest is unexplained. A total of roughly 140,000 clones appear in this sample, roughly 80% of them only once. Less than 9.5% of the sample is taken by the ten largest. Sequencing was carried out using peripheral blood. The source of these receptors is a human donor in a cohort sampled during active COVID-19.

The chain joins TRBV11-1 to TRBJ1-1; TRBD1 is a possible D gene (6 bases). This CDR3 spans 13 amino acids. V was shortened by 3 bases and J by 3 bases, with 8 bases between the two germline ends. Germline V gene sequence: CDR1 SGHAT, CDR2 FQDESV (reference sequence). The CDR3 here is CASSFRTDTEAFF. The CDR3 DNA sequence: TGTGCCAGCAGCTTTCGGACAGACACTGAAGCTTTCTTT.

The genes are TRBV5-1 and TRBJ1-5; the D gene is possibly TRBD1 (5 bases). This CDR3 is built from 15 residues. Trimming pared 5 bases from V and 2 bases from J, leaving 14 bases between. Germline lookup yields CDR1 SGHRS and CDR2 YFSETQ. The chain's CDR3 is CASSYDGGGNQPQHF. CDR3 nucleotide sequence: TGCGCCAGCAGTTACGACGGGGGAGGCAATCAGCCCCAGCATTTT.

The J gene is TRBJ2-3, the V gene TRBV27; tentative D call: TRBD1 (6 bases). V lost 3 bases to trimming and J lost 4 bases, with 14 bases between them. Germline CDR1 MNHEY, CDR2 SMNVEV (reference sequence). The CDR3 length is 15 residues. CDR3 loop: CASSFFRGSADTQYF. The CDR3 DNA follows: TGTGCCAGCAGTTTCTTCAGGGGATCGGCAGATACGCAGTATTTT.

This clone was detected only a few times. The gene calls are TRBV5-5 and TRBJ2-2; no reliable D call. V dropped 4 bases and J dropped 4 bases, with 8 bases sitting between them. The CDR3 has 13 amino acids. Germline assignment: CDR1 SGHKS and CDR2 YYEKEE (reference sequence). CDR3 nucleotides: TGTGCCAGCAGCCCTCGACTCACCGGGGAGCTGTTTTTT. This sequence encodes CASSPRLTGELFF.

The CDR3 DNA follows: TGTGCCAGCAGCCCTAGGACAGGGGCCTACGAGCAGTACTTC. Translation gives CASSPRTGAYEQYF. The chain uses TRBV3-1 (or the pseudogene TRBV3-2) and TRBJ2-7, with TRBD1 identical over 9 bases. V lost 4 bases, J lost 2 bases, and 3 bases stayed unmatched. The germline V gene has CDR1 LGHDT and CDR2 YNNKEL (reference sequence). The CDR3 length is 14 residues.

The chain couples TRBV6-4 to TRBJ1-1; no clear D. V was clipped by 4 bases and J by 2 bases, with 8 bases between them. Germline assignment: CDR1 MRHNA and CDR2 SNTAGT. The CDR3 totals 13 residues. Written as DNA, the CDR3 is TGTGCCAGCAGTGGCGGTTTCAACACTGAAGCTTTCTTT. Amino acid sequence: CASSGGFNTEAFF.

V and J are TRBV3-1 (or the pseudogene TRBV3-2) and TRBJ1-3, with TRBD1 as a possible D gene (5 bases). The V end was cut by 3 bases, the J end by 0 bases, with 12 bases between. Germline CDR1 LGHDT, CDR2 YNNKEL (reference sequence). The CDR3 consists of 16 residues. The DNA of the CDR3 is TGTGCCAGCAGCCAGCAGGGTAGTGGCTCTGGAAACACCATATATTTT. It specifies CASSQQGSGSGNTIYF.

This chain joins TRBV5-4 and TRBJ1-1, with 8 bases fitting TRBD1. With 5 bases clipped from V and 1 base from J, the junction kept 7 bases outside the gene matches. The germline V gene encodes CDR1 SGHNT and CDR2 YYREEE (reference sequence). This CDR3 region has 15 residues. CDR3 residues: CASSLGQGKNTEAFF. The CDR3 DNA follows: TGTGCCAGCAGTTTAGGACAGGGTAAGAACACTGAAGCTTTCTTT. The full variable domain, its missing parts supplied by reference TRBV5-4 and TRBJ1-1, is ETGVTQSPTHLIKTRGQQVTLRCSSQSGHNTVSWYQQALGQGPQFIFQYYREEENGRGNFPPRFSGLQFPNYSSELNVNALELDDSALYLCASSLGQGKNTEAFFGQGTRLTVV.

The rearrangement links TRBV19 to TRBJ1-1, with D hard to call. Germline CDR1 reads LNHDA; CDR2 reads SQIVND (reference sequence). The CDR3 totals 16 residues. Trimming left V 3 bases short and J 0 bases short, with 14 bases between. CDR3 in DNA: TGTGCCAGTAGTATTGTTGTTGGGCTAATGAACACTGAAGCTTTCTTT. Translated: CASSIVVGLMNTEAFF. Using reference TRBV19 and TRBJ1-1 for the parts outside the CDR3, the full variable domain is DGGITQSPKYLFRKEGQNVTLSCEQNLNHDAMYWYRQDPGQGLRLIYYSQIVNDFQKGDIAEGYSVSREKKESFPLTVTSAQKNPTAFYLCASSIVVGLMNTEAFFGQGTRLTVV.

The rearrangement joins TRBV9 to TRBJ1-3; 11 nucleotides match TRBD1. V was pared by 2 bases and J by 4 bases, with 2 bases of the junction left unmatched. Germline CDR1 and CDR2: SGDLS and YYNGEE. CDR3 size: 15 residues. The CDR3 sequence is CASSVDRGPGNTIYF. CDR3 nucleotides: TGTGCCAGCAGCGTGGACAGGGGGCCAGGAAACACCATATATTTT.

This chain connects TRBV9 to TRBJ2-3; 10 positions match TRBD2. Germline CDR1 and CDR2: SGDLS and YYNGEE. The CDR3 loop spans 14 amino acids. V lost 1 base, J lost 8 bases, and 4 bases stayed unmatched. CDR3 sequence reads: CASSVSGGAGTQYF. Written as DNA, the CDR3 is TGTGCCAGCAGCGTAAGCGGGGGGGCCGGTACGCAGTATTTT.

This clone came up once. J is TRBJ2-3 and V is TRBV5-5; 12 nucleotides line up with TRBD2. The CDR3 length is 15 residues. V gave up 4 bases and J gave up 6 bases; unmatched junction bases: 6. The germline CDR1 and CDR2 sequences are SGHKS and YYEKEE (reference sequence). The CDR3 DNA reads TGTGCCAGCAGCCTCGGACTAGCGGGGTTTGATACGCAGTATTTT. This gives the protein CASSLGLAGFDTQYF.

V usage is TRBV3-1 (or the pseudogene TRBV3-2) and J usage is TRBJ2-5; no reliable D call. This CDR3 region has 12 residues. V was trimmed by 4 bases and J by 4 bases, leaving 7 bases between them. Per the germline V gene, CDR1 is LGHDT and CDR2 is YNNKEL (reference sequence). The CDR3 loop reads CASSPPTETQYF. CDR3 nucleotides: TGTGCCAGCAGCCCTCCTACAGAGACCCAGTACTTC.

This clone was seen a single time. The rearrangement uses TRBV27 and TRBJ2-5, with 8 nucleotides matching TRBD2. Germline lookup yields CDR1 MNHEY and CDR2 SMNVEV (reference sequence). The CDR3 length is 13 residues. V was clipped by 6 bases and J by 3 bases; unmatched bases: 3. CDR3 sequence: CASRELAEETQYF. The CDR3 nucleotides read TGTGCCAGCAGAGAACTAGCGGAAGAGACCCAGTACTTC.

Only a few counts were recorded for this clone. V is TRBV29-1 and J is TRBJ2-1, with D possibly matching TRBD1 (6 bases). The V end lost 1 base, the J end lost 8 bases, and 15 bases lay between the germline ends. Germline V gene data show CDR1 as SQVTM and CDR2 as ANQGSEA. The CDR3 loop spans 14 amino acids. The CDR3 DNA reads as TGCAGCGTTGAAGGGTGGGGGCCCCAGGATGAGCAGTTCTTC. It specifies CSVEGWGPQDEQFF.

The chain recombines TRBV25-1 with TRBJ2-2, with TRBD1 as a possible D gene (5 bases). V dropped 7 bases and J dropped 2 bases, with 11 bases sitting between them. The germline gives CDR1 MGHDK, CDR2 SYGVNS. The CDR3 runs to 14 residues. For the CDR3, the DNA is TGTGCCAGCACCGCAGGGTATAACACCGGGGAGCTGTTTTTT. Translation: CASTAGYNTGELFF.

The chain is built from TRBV2 and TRBJ2-2; perhaps TRBD2 as D (5 bases). Trimming shortened V by 4 bases and J by 7 bases, and 13 bases separated the two germline ends. The CDR3 sequence is 14 residues long. Germline-derived CDR1 and CDR2 are SNHLY and FYNNEI. CDR3 DNA: TGTGCCAGCAGTGGGACCGAACGGGGCGGGGAGCTGTTTTTT. Translating gives CASSGTERGGELFF.

The rearrangement links TRBV7-2 to TRBJ1-1; no reliable D call. The CDR3 is made up of 13 amino acids. CDR1 and CDR2 from the germline V gene are SGHTA and FQGNSA. V was clipped by 1 base and J by 4 bases, with 7 bases between them. DNA for the CDR3: TGTGCCAGCAGCTTAGTACAGAGCACTGAAGCTTTCTTT. Translating gives CASSLVQSTEAFF.

This clone was observed a few times. This chain connects TRBV9 to TRBJ1-2; 7 positions match TRBD1. CDR3 length: 14 residues. The V segment lost 5 bases and the J segment 8 bases; nucleotides outside the gene matches: 12. The germline V gene encodes CDR1 SGDLS and CDR2 YYNGEE. CDR3 nucleotide sequence: TGTGCCAGCAGTGCATTGACAGGGAAGGTCGGCTACACCTTC. Translated: CASSALTGKVGYTF.

The V gene is TRBV19, the J gene TRBJ2-5; D ambiguous. This CDR3 comprises 15 residues. V dropped 5 bases and J dropped 2 bases, with 15 bases sitting between them. Germline V CDR1 and CDR2: LNHDA, SQIVND (reference sequence). The chain's CDR3 is CASSGRPADQETQYF. CDR3 coding DNA: TGTGCCAGTAGTGGTAGACCGGCGGATCAAGAGACCCAGTACTTC.

The chain couples TRBV19 to TRBJ1-1; 8 bases line up with TRBD1. The CDR3 is 12 residues long. From germline, CDR1 is LNHDA and CDR2 SQIVND (reference sequence). V lost 8 bases, J lost 4 bases, and 3 bases stayed unmatched. As DNA, the CDR3 is TGTGCCAGTCGCAGGGGGCCCACTGAAGCTTTCTTT. Translated: CASRRGPTEAFF.